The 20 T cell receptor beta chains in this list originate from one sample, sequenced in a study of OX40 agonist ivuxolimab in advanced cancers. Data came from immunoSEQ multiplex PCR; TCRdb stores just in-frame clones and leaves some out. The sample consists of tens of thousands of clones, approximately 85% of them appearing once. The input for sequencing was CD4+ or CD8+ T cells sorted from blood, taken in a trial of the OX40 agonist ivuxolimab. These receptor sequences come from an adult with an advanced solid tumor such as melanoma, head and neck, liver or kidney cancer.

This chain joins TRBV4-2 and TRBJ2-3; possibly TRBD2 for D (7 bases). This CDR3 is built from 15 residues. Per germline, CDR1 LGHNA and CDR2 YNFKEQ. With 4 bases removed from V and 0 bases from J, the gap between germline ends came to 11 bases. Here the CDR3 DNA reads TGTGCCAGCAGCCCCCGGGGGGCCAGCACAGATACGCAGTATTTT. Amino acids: CASSPRGASTDTQYF.

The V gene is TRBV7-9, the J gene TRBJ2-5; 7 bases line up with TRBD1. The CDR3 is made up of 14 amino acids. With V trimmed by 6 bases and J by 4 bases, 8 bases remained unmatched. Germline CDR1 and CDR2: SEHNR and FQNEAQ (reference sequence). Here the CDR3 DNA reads TGTGCCAGCAGGTTACAGGGGACGGGAGAGACCCAGTACTTC. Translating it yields CASRLQGTGETQYF.

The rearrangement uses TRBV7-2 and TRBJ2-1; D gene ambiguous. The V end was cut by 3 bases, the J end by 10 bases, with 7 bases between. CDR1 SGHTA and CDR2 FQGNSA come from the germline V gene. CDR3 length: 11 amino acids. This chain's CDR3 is CASSFGLEQFF. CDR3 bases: TGTGCCAGCAGCTTCGGGCTCGAGCAGTTCTTC.

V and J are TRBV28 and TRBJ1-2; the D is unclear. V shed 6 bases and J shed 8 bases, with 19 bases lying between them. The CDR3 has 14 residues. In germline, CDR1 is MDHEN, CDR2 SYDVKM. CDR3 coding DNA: TGTGCCAGCAGGGCCCCCGGGGTTATGGGCGGCTACACCTTC. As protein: CASRAPGVMGGYTF.

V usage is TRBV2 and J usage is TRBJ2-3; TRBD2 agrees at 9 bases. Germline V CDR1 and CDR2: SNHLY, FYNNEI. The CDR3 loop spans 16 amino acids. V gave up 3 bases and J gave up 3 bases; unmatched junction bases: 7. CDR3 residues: CASSEISGSGTDTQYF. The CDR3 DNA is TGTGCCAGCAGTGAGATTAGCGGGAGTGGAACAGATACGCAGTATTTT.

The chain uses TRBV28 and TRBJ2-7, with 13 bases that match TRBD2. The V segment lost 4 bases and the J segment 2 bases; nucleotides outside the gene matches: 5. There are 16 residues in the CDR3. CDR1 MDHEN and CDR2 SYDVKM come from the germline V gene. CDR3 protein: CASSSRGLAGAYEQYF. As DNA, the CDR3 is TGTGCCAGCAGTTCACGTGGACTAGCGGGAGCCTACGAGCAGTACTTC.

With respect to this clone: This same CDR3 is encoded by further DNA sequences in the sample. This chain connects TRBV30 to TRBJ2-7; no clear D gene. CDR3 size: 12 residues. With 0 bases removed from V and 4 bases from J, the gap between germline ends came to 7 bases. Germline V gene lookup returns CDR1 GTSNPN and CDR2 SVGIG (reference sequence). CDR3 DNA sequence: TGTGCCTGGAGTGTGGGTCGGTACGAGCAGTACTTC. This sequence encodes CAWSVGRYEQYF.

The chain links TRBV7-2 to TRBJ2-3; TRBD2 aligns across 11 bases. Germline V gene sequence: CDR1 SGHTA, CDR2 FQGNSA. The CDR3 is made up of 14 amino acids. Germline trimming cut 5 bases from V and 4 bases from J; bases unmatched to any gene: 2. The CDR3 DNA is TGTGCCAGCAGCAGGGGACTAGCGGCAGATACGCAGTATTTT. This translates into CASSRGLAADTQYF.

The CDR3 sequence is CASRKPAENYGYTF. Here the CDR3 DNA reads TGTGCCAGCAGAAAACCGGCAGAAAACTATGGCTACACCTTC. The V call is TRBV21-1, the J call TRBJ1-2. TRBV21-1 is noted as a pseudogene. This CDR3 spans 14 amino acids.

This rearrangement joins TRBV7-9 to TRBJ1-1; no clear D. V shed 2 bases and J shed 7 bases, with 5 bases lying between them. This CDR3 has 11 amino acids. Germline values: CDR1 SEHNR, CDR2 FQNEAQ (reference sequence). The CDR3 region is CASSLKGEAFF. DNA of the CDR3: TGTGCCAGCAGCTTAAAGGGTGAAGCTTTCTTT.

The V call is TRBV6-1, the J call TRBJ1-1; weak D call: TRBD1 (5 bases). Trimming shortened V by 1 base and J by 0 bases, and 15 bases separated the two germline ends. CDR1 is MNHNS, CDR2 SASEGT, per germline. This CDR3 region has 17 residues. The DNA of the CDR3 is TGTGCCAGCAGTGAAGTGGGCGGACAAAAATTGAACACTGAAGCTTTCTTT. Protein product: CASSEVGGQKLNTEAFF.

CDR3 in DNA: TGTGCCAGCAGCTGGGGACAGCGGGGGACCCAGTACTTC. Translated, it gives CASSWGQRGTQYF. This rearrangement joins TRBV7-9 to TRBJ2-5, with D perhaps matching TRBD1 or TRBD2 (7 bases each). The germline V gene has CDR1 SEHNR and CDR2 FQNEAQ (reference sequence). The CDR3 loop spans 13 amino acids. Trimming removed 4 bases at V and 7 bases at J, with 13 bases between.

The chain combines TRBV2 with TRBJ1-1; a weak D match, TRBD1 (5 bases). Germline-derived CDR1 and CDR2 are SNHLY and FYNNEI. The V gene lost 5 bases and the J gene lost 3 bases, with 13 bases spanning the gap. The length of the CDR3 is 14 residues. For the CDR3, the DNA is TGTGCCAGCAGTATCCGTGGGGGAGACACTGAAGCTTTCTTT. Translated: CASSIRGGDTEAFF.

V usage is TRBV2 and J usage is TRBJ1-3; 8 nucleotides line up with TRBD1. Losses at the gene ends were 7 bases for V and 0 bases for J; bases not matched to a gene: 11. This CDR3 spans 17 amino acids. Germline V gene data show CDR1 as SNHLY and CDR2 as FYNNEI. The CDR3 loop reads CASNRIGQGSSGNTIYF. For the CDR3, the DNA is TGTGCCAGCAACCGAATCGGACAGGGAAGCTCTGGAAACACCATATATTTT. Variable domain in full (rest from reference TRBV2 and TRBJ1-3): EPEVTQTPSHQVTQMGQEVILRCVPISNHLYFYWYRQILGQKVEFLVSFYNNEISEKSEIFDDQFSVERPDGSNFTLKIRSTKLEDSAMYFCASNRIGQGSSGNTIYFGEGSWLTVV.

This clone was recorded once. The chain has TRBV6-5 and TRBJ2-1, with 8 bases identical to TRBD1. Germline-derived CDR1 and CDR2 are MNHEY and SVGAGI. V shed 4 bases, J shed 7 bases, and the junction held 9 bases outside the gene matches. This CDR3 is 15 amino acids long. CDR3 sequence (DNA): TGTGCCAGCAGTTTATCAGGGGGCCTAGGGAATGAGCAGTTCTTC. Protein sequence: CASSLSGGLGNEQFF.

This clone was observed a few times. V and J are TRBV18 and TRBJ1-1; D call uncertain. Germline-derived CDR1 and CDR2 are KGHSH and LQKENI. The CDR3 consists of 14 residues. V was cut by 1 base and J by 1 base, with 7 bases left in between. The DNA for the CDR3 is TGTGCCAGCTCACCACGGCGGGGGAACACTGAAGCTTTCTTT. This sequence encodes CASSPRRGNTEAFF.

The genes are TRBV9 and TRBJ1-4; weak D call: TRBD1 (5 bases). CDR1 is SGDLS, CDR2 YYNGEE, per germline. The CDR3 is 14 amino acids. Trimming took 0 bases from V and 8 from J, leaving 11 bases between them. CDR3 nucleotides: TGTGCCAGCAGCGTAGGGCCGCGGGGCGAAAAACTGTTTTTT. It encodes CASSVGPRGEKLFF.

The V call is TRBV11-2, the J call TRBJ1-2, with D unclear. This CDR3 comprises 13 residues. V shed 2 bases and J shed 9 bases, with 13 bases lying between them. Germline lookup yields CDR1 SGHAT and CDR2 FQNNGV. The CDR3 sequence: CASSLLSGSSYTF. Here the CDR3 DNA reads TGTGCCAGCAGCTTACTATCGGGTTCTAGCTACACCTTC. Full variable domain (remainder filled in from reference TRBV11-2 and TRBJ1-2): EAGVAQSPRYKIIEKRQSVAFWCNPISGHATLYWYQQILGQGPKLLIQFQNNGVVDDSQLPKDRFSAERLKGVDSTLKIQPAKLEDSAVYLCASSLLSGSSYTFGSGTRLTVV.

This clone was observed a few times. The CDR3 is CASSYSQASSGNTIYF. DNA for the CDR3: TGTGCCAGCAGTTACTCCCAGGCTAGCTCTGGAAACACCATATATTTT. The chain is built from TRBV6-5 and TRBJ1-3, with unresolved D. Per germline, CDR1 MNHEY and CDR2 SVGAGI. V was pared by 0 bases and J by 0 bases, with 9 bases between. This CDR3 contains 16 residues.

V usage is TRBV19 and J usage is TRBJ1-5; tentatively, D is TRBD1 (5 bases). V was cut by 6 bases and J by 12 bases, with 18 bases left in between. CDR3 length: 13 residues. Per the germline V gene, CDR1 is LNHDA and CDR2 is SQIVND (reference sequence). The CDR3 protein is CASSPATANHQHF. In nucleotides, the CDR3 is TGTGCCAGTAGCCCTGCGACAGCCAATCACCAGCATTTT.